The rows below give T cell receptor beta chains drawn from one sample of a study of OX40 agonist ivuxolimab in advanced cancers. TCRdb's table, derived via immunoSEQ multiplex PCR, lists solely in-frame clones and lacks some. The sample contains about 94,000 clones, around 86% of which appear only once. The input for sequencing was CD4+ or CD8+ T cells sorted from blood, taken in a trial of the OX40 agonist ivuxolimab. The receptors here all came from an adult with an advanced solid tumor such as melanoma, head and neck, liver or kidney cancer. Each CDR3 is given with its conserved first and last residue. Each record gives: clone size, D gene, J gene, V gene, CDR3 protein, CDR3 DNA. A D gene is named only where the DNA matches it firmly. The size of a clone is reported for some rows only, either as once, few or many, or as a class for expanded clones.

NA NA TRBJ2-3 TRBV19 CASSIQGVNTQYF TGTGCCAGTAGTATACAGGGCGTAAATACGCAGTATTTT
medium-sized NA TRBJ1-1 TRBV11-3 CASSSPRNTEAFF TGTGCCAGCAGCTCACCACGGAACACTGAAGCTTTCTTT
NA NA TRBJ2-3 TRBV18 CASSPSGRSGIADTQYF TGTGCCAGCTCACCATCGGGCCGGTCAGGTATCGCAGATACGCAGTATTTT
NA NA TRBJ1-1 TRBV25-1 CASSVGATEAFF TGTGCCAGCAGTGTTGGGGCCACTGAAGCTTTCTTT
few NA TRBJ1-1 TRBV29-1 CSVIRQSNTEAFF TGCAGCGTTATTAGACAGTCGAACACTGAAGCTTTCTTT
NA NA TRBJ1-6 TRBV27 CASSFYDSYNSPLHF TGTGCCAGCAGTTTTTACGACAGTTATAATTCACCCCTCCACTTT
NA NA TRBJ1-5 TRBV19 CASSMRAAGQPQHF TGTGCCAGTAGTATGAGGGCAGCGGGTCAGCCCCAGCATTTT
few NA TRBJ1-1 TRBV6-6 CASMVDGGAFF TGTGCCAGCATGGTTGACGGCGGAGCTTTCTTT
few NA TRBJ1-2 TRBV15 CATSREGAGGYTF TGTGCCACCAGCAGAGAGGGGGCAGGGGGCTACACCTTC
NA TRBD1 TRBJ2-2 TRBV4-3 CASSQDYRQGANTGELFF TGCGCCAGCAGCCAAGATTACCGGCAGGGGGCAAACACCGGGGAGCTGTTTTTT
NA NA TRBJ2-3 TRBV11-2 CASSLDGGRDTQYF TGTGCCAGCAGCTTAGACGGGGGCAGAGATACGCAGTATTTT
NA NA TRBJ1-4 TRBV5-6 CASSLGMMNEKLFF TGTGCCAGCAGCTTGGGGATGATGAATGAAAAACTGTTTTTT
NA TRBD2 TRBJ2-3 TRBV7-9 CASSPRLAGFGTDTQYF TGTGCCAGCAGCCCCCGACTAGCGGGGTTTGGAACAGATACGCAGTATTTT
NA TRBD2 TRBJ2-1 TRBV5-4 CASSPDGGTSGYRSYNEQFF TGTGCCAGCAGCCCCGACGGAGGGACTAGCGGGTACCGCTCCTACAATGAGCAGTTCTTC
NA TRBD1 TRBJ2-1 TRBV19 CASSISDRGAYNEQFF TGTGCCAGTAGTATTTCCGACAGGGGAGCCTACAATGAGCAGTTCTTC
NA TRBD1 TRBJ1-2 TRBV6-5 CASSFLPGQDYGYTF TGTGCCAGCAGTTTCCTACCGGGACAGGACTATGGCTACACCTTC
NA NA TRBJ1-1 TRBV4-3 CASSPIGGVTEAFF TGCGCCAGCAGCCCTATTGGGGGGGTCACTGAAGCTTTCTTT
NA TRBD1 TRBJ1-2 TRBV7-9 CASSLAPRDRLSGYTF TGTGCCAGCAGCTTAGCCCCTCGGGACAGGCTATCAGGGTACACCTTC
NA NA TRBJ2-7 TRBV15 CATRERGETYEQYF TGTGCCACTCGGGAGAGGGGCGAAACCTACGAGCAGTACTTC
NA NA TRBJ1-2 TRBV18 CASSPLPEQHYGYTF TGTGCCAGCTCACCACTACCAGAACAGCACTATGGCTACACCTTC
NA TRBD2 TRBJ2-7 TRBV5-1 CASSYATSGGPYEQYF TGCGCCAGCAGCTACGCGACTAGCGGGGGCCCCTACGAGCAGTACTTC
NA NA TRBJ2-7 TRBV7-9 CASRAGEYEQYF TGTGCCAGCAGGGCCGGGGAATACGAGCAGTACTTC
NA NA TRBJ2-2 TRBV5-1 CASSDPAGELFF TGCGCCAGCAGCGATCCAGCAGGGGAGCTGTTTTTT
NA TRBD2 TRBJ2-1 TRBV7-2 CASSLVVAGAVEWQFF TGTGCCAGCAGCTTAGTTGTAGCGGGGGCCGTTGAATGGCAGTTCTTC
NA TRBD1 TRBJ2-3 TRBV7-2 CASSLDVGTGSGGRDTQYF TGTGCCAGCAGCTTAGATGTAGGGACAGGGTCTGGTGGGCGGGATACGCAGTATTTT
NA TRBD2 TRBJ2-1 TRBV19 CASRSTSVGEQFF TGTGCCAGTAGGAGCACTAGCGTCGGTGAGCAGTTCTTC
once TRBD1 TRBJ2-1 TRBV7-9 CASSLAEGAGSEQFF TGTGCCAGCAGCTTAGCCGAGGGGGCAGGGTCGGAGCAGTTCTTC
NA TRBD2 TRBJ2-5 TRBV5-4 CASSRSSGGQETQYF TGTGCCAGCAGCCGAAGTAGCGGGGGTCAAGAGACCCAGTACTTC